The 8 T cell receptor beta chains below all came from one sample that was sequenced in a study of T cells after yellow fever vaccination. TCRdb reanalysed the 5' RACE reads using MiXCR and keeps one entry per CDR3 protein. The repertoire has some 130,000 distinct CDR3 sequences, 5% to 7.5% of them found once; the top ten carry 0.5% to 0.65%. Sequencing used CD4+ T cells sorted from PBMCs, obtained 10 days after the yellow fever booster vaccination. Receptors originate from a man aged 25 to 40 who received the YFV17D yellow fever vaccine.

This clonotype occurred many times. The chain uses TRBV10-3 and TRBJ2-1, with D hard to call. Germline values: CDR1 ENHRY, CDR2 SYGVKD. The CDR3 spans 11 residues. V was trimmed by 4 bases and J by 10 bases, leaving 8 bases between them. The CDR3: CAISVSGEQFF. The CDR3 bases are TGTGCCATCAGTGTTTCCGGAGAGCAGTTCTTC.

This clonotype was found many times. This rearrangement joins TRBV12-3 or TRBV12-4 to TRBJ2-7, with D perhaps given as TRBD1 or TRBD2 (6 bases each). The CDR3 runs to 14 residues. V was shortened by 6 bases and J by 5 bases, with 17 bases between the two germline ends. The CDR3 spells CASSLGGTDHEQYF. In DNA form, the CDR3 reads TGTGCCAGCAGCTTGGGGGGCACGGATCACGAGCAGTACTTC.

The sample holds many counts of this clonotype. V usage is TRBV20-1 and J usage is TRBJ2-2, with D perhaps TRBD1 (5 bases). The CDR3 loop spans 15 amino acids. Germline V lookup: CDR1 DFQATT, CDR2 SNEGSKA (reference sequence). V dropped 2 bases and J dropped 0 bases, with 10 bases sitting between them. The CDR3 coding sequence is TGCAGTGCTAGACGAAAACAGGCGAACACCGGGGAGCTGTTTTTT. It specifies CSARRKQANTGELFF.

This clonotype showed up many times. The rearrangement links TRBV5-1 to TRBJ2-3; D remains unclear. CDR1 is SGHRS, CDR2 YFSETQ, per germline. V was cut by 1 base and J by 6 bases, with 12 bases left in between. CDR3 size: 14 residues. Here the CDR3 DNA reads TGCGCCAGCAGCTTGAGGCCTCTAGGGGATACGCAGTATTTT. As protein: CASSLRPLGDTQYF. Full variable domain (remainder filled in from reference TRBV5-1 and TRBJ2-3): KAGVTQTPRYLIKTRGQQVTLSCSPISGHRSVSWYQQTPGQGLQFLFEYFSETQRNKGNFPGRFSGRQFSNSRSEMNVSTLELGDSALYLCASSLRPLGDTQYFGPGTRLTVL.

The chain joins TRBV19 to TRBJ1-4; 7 bases line up with TRBD1. Germline CDR1 is LNHDA and CDR2 is SQIVND (reference sequence). J lost 11 bases, V lost 5 bases, and 8 bases had no gene match. The CDR3 has 13 residues. CDR3 nucleotides: TGTGCCAGTAGTCTCACCGGGACAGCCAAACTGTTTTTT. It yields the protein CASSLTGTAKLFF.

This clonotype was observed at least ten times. The chain carries TRBV6-5 and TRBJ1-1, with a possible D match to TRBD1 (5 bases). The CDR3 loop spans 14 amino acids. From germline, CDR1 is MNHEY and CDR2 SVGAGI. V shed 0 bases and J shed 6 bases, with 11 bases lying between them. CDR3 bases: TGTGCCAGCAGTTACTCCGGGGGAGGCCCTGAAGCTTTCTTT. It yields the protein CASSYSGGGPEAFF.

The V and J genes are TRBV12-3 or TRBV12-4 and TRBJ2-1; either TRBD1 or TRBD2 may supply D (5 bases each). V was trimmed by 6 bases and J by 7 bases, leaving 22 bases between them. CDR3 length equals 16 residues. The CDR3 loop reads CASSQARDRSLNEQFF. The CDR3 bases are TGTGCCAGCAGCCAGGCTAGGGACCGGAGCTTGAATGAGCAGTTCTTC.

This clonotype was seen repeatedly, ten times or more. The chain couples TRBV5-1 to TRBJ2-3; TRBD1 matches 8 bases. CDR1 is SGHRS, CDR2 YFSETQ, per germline. The CDR3 sequence is 15 residues long. With V trimmed by 4 bases and J by 0 bases, 4 bases remained unmatched. CDR3 coding DNA: TGCGCCAGCAGCGCCGACAGGGGTAGCACAGATACGCAGTATTTT. Translating gives CASSADRGSTDTQYF. The whole variable domain, filled in from reference TRBV5-1 and TRBJ2-3, reads KAGVTQTPRYLIKTRGQQVTLSCSPISGHRSVSWYQQTPGQGLQFLFEYFSETQRNKGNFPGRFSGRQFSNSRSEMNVSTLELGDSALYLCASSADRGSTDTQYFGPGTRLTVL.